The present T cell receptor beta chain was sequenced within a study of shared clonotypes between healthy human individuals (dated by TCRdb to 2020 to 2022). About the study as a whole: The cohort included three men and a couple of women between 18 and 49 years of age. For each donor, CD4 naive and CD4 memory were each given three plates, CD8 naive was given two plates, and CD8 memory was given one plate. To estimate repertoire size and how much clonotypes are shared between individuals, the study performed deep sequencing of blood TCR repertoires from about 5 healthy adults. To increase sequencing depth and limit assay-specific biases, different laboratories used diverse techniques to prepare libraries and sequence TCR repertoires. Per donor, leukapheresis produced somewhere between about 0.94 and 9 billion PBMCs. Findings and caveats that apply to the study as a whole: Only blood was sampled, and tissue TCR repertoires likely differ from those in blood. Compared with non-shared clonotypes, the clonotypes found in all four sorted-subset donors had higher generation probabilities. Estimated clonotype richness was generally larger for naive than for memory subsets. Across a handful of donors, approximately 4.6% of naive CD4, around 3.3% of naive CD8, approximately 2.5% of memory CD4, and roughly 0.4% of memory CD8 clonotypes were shared. Rarefaction of sorted-subset datasets indicated incomplete sequencing despite the large sequencing depth. Pairwise subsampling led to the expectation that sequencing depth would affect the degree of clonotype sharing among donors. The genetic and exposure-history diversity represented was limited by the small number of donors.

The donors were healthy, HIV-negative adults with no recently reported acute infections or vaccinations. Every donor was a Caucasian adult living in Nashville, Tennessee, USA. CD4+ T cells were enriched by magnetic negative selection; naive cells were then positively selected on CD45RA, and the negative fraction formed the memory subset. Blood was collected by leukapheresis, and PBMCs were isolated by Ficoll-Histopaque density gradient centrifugation and then cryopreserved in liquid nitrogen vapor phase. Analytical flow cytometry was used to check the purity and quantity of each magnetically sorted T cell population. Each sorted fraction had its genomic DNA isolated and then quantified by UV absorbance on a Nanodrop 2000c. Using the deep immunoSEQ assay, multiplex PCR amplified TCR CDR3 regions from genomic DNA. Extracted genomic DNA from each cell subset was spread evenly across all wells of several immunoSEQ 96-well plates, with each plate serving as a replicate. For sorted subsets, around 200 ng genomic DNA, equal to tens of thousands of T cell genomes, was loaded into each replicate PCR. Purified libraries were quantified with a Qubit 3.0 fluorometer, sized on a Bioanalyzer 2100, and re-quantified with the KAPA Library Quantification kit. A separate single-read 150-cycle Illumina NextSeq 550 flow cell was used to sequence each immunoSEQ 96-well plate. On the authors' methods: Because the immunoSEQ output held only junctional sequences and lacked quality scores, the filtering could not match the filtering applied to full-length reads. Sequences were annotated with PyIR, a Python wrapper for IgBLAST v1.9, and V/J genes and CDR3 were assigned using IMGT germline references. Reads with weak V/J assignments (E-value above 1e-6), missing CDR3, stop codons, out-of-frame junctions, or ambiguous translated residues were removed. A V3J clonotype was defined by an identical inferred V gene, J gene, and CDR3 amino acid sequence. To compute the percentage overlap between repertoires, the number of shared unique clonotypes was divided by the size of the smaller repertoire. Three approaches were used to assess repertoire richness: RTK rarefaction, the Chao1 estimator, and Recon v2.1 estimates of unobserved clonotypes. Generation probabilities were computed with OLGA for all TCRbeta clonotypes obtained by the gDNA method from several donors. The table comes from immuneACCESS by way of TCRdb, which keeps in-frame sequences with V and J called. Part of the clones is missing from these tables; in studies checked, under half for an unresolved V gene and the rest for unknown reasons. The V and J calls and clone size come from that table; D and trimming were worked out from the DNA. This sample comprises 2,100,000 or so clones, about 94% of them detected only once. Around 0.13% of the sample belongs to the ten largest clones.

Looking up the germline V gene yields CDR1 SGDLS and CDR2 YYNGEE. Including cysteine and phenylalanine, the CDR3 has 14 amino acids. The CDR3 DNA has 42 bases and is translated from base 1. V is shortened by 3 bases, J by 9 bases, and the region joining them spans 16 bases. As regards this clone: The specificity of this receptor is unknown. It has no much larger one-base neighbor in the sample; base qualities were not kept.

The sequence was collected from a man aged 18 to 30 in good health. The sequence is built from TRBV9 and TRBJ2-1; the D region is possibly TRBD1 or TRBD2, each matching across 6 bases. Sequenced sample: naive CD4+ T cells sorted from blood. Taken with the paper, the label for cell subset or site translates to: CD45RA+ positively selected. CDR3 loop: CASSAPGALSEQFF. Read as DNA, the sequence is TGTGCCAGCAGCGCCCCGGGGGCCCTTAGTGAGCAGTTCTTC. The CDR3 plus the reference TRBV9 and TRBJ2-1 genes for the other parts give the full variable domain: DSGVTQTPKHLITATGQRVTLRCSPRSGDLSVYWYQQSLDQGLQFLIQYYNGEERAKGNILERFSAQQFPDLHSELNLSSLELGDSALYFCASSAPGALSEQFFGPGTRLTVL.